This passage covers 25 T cell receptor beta chains from one sample sequenced in a study of T cell repertoires in cytomegalovirus infection. TCRdb itself ran the reads through MiXCR, one entry per CDR3 protein. There are under 850,000 distinct CDR3 sequences in the sample; 35% occur only once, and 2.8% lies in the top ten. Sequenced material: PBMCs. The receptors come from a human donor in good health (CMV status not recorded). Some clones in this sample may be carry-over from other donors' samples.

A note on this clonotype: The conserved closing phenylalanine or tryptophan is absent in this CDR3, likely reflecting a read error. Because the CDR3's place on the DNA is in doubt, the DNA is left out and the CDR3 is given as listed by TCRdb. The chain combines TRBV19 with TRBJ1-5. Germline-derived CDR1 and CDR2 are LNHDA and SQIVND (reference sequence). Ends included, the CDR3 has 15 residues. CDR3 residues: CASKVGSQAGQPTHC.

In its sample, this clonotype was seen once. The rearrangement joins TRBV28 to TRBJ1-2, with D tentatively TRBD1 (5 bases). V was shortened by 2 bases and J by 5 bases, with 15 bases between the two germline ends. CDR1 is MDHEN, CDR2 SYDVKM, per germline. This CDR3 is 15 amino acids long. The CDR3 nucleotides read TGTGCCAGCAGTTTAGGGGGGGTGCTATGGTATGGCTACACCTTC. Translation gives CASSLGGVLWYGYTF.

This clonotype has just one count. This may arise from a read error, as a much more abundant clone is one base away. J is TRBJ2-3 and V is TRBV7-8, with TRBD1 matching 8 bases. Per germline, CDR1 SGHVS and CDR2 FQNEAQ. The CDR3 runs 21 residues. CDR3 in DNA: TGTGCCAGCAGCTTAGTCTTTGGGTCGGCAGGGGGCTATACTAGCACAGATACGCAGTTTTTT. Translation gives CASSLVFGSAGGYTSTDTQFF.

The genes are TRBV29-1 and TRBJ1-5; 8 bases map to TRBD1. Germline V gene data show CDR1 as SQVTM and CDR2 as ANQGSEA. The CDR3 has 13 amino acids. Trimming at V came to 7 bases and at J to 4 bases, leaving 6 bases not matched to a gene. The CDR3 coding sequence is TGCAGCGCCGGACAGGGACGGAATCAGCCCCAGCATTTT. The encoded protein is CSAGQGRNQPQHF.

This clonotype was counted between two and nine times. The chain links TRBV28 to TRBJ2-1, with a possible D match to TRBD2 (6 bases). Germline V gene lookup returns CDR1 MDHEN and CDR2 SYDVKM. CDR3 length: 16 residues. Trimming took 8 bases from V and 7 from J, leaving 24 bases between them. The DNA of the CDR3 is TGTGCCAGCGGCTCCCCTGGCCCGGGAGAAAGAAATGAGCAGTTCTTC. This sequence encodes CASGSPGPGERNEQFF.

This clonotype appeared a few times. The rearrangement joins TRBV27 to TRBJ1-2; D may be TRBD1 (6 bases). The V gene lost 6 bases and the J gene lost 0 bases, with 17 bases spanning the gap. The germline V gene has CDR1 MNHEY and CDR2 SMNVEV (reference sequence). The CDR3 loop spans 16 amino acids. CDR3: CASSFVGADTNYGYTF. The CDR3 region has the DNA TGTGCCAGCAGCTTCGTGGGGGCCGATACTAACTATGGCTACACCTTC.

This clonotype showed up just a few times. The chain couples TRBV6-6 to TRBJ2-3; D might be TRBD2 (6 bases). The V gene's germline CDR1 is MNHNY and CDR2 SVGAGI (reference sequence). Between the trimmed V and J ends, which lost 8 bases and 0 bases, there was a span of 15 bases. The CDR3 loop spans 15 amino acids. CDR3: CASRPGGTSTDTQYF. The CDR3, as DNA: TGTGCCAGCCGACCCGGCGGGACTAGCACAGATACGCAGTATTTT.

The chain couples TRBV14 to TRBJ2-7; possibly TRBD2 for D (5 bases). The CDR3 extends over 14 amino acids. Looked up from germline, CDR1 is SGHDN and CDR2 is FVKESK. V was pared by 0 bases and J by 2 bases, with 8 bases between. Here the CDR3 reads CASSQDPGTYEQYF. The CDR3 coding sequence is TGTGCCAGCAGCCAAGATCCGGGGACCTACGAGCAGTACTTC. The full variable domain, in which reference TRBV14 and TRBJ2-7 provide the parts outside the CDR3, is EAGVTQFPSHSVIEKGQTVTLRCDPISGHDNLYWYRRVMGKEIKFLLHFVKESKQDESGMPNNRFLAERTGGTYSTLKVQPAELEDSGVYFCASSQDPGTYEQYFGPGTRLTVT.

V and J are TRBV7-2 and TRBJ2-7, with TRBD1 matching over 9 bases. Germline V gene sequence: CDR1 SGHTA, CDR2 FQGNSA. The CDR3 loop spans 15 amino acids. V was pared by 4 bases and J by 3 bases, with 7 bases of the junction left unmatched. The CDR3 bases are TGTGCCAGCAGCTCCCGCCGGGACAGGGACTACGAGCAGTACTTC. Translation: CASSSRRDRDYEQYF. Looking up the rest from reference TRBV7-2 and TRBJ2-7 gives the full variable domain: GAGVSQSPSNKVTEKGKDVELRCDPISGHTALYWYRQSLGQGLEFLIYFQGNSAPDKSGLPSDRFSAERTGGSVSTLTIQRTQQEDSAVYLCASSSRRDRDYEQYFGPGTRLTVT.

V and J are TRBV28 and TRBJ2-3, with a tentative D call TRBD1 (5 bases). Trimming shortened V by 0 bases and J by 3 bases, and 10 bases separated the two germline ends. This CDR3 is built from 15 residues. Germline V gene data show CDR1 as MDHEN and CDR2 as SYDVKM. The chain's CDR3 is CASSLWSGKTDTQYF. CDR3 DNA sequence: TGTGCCAGCAGTTTATGGTCAGGGAAGACAGATACGCAGTATTTT.

This clonotype was counted between two and nine times. The rearrangement uses TRBV9 and TRBJ1-2; a weak D match, TRBD1 (5 bases). This CDR3 has 14 residues. In germline, CDR1 is SGDLS, CDR2 YYNGEE. Trimming pared 2 bases from V and 6 bases from J, leaving 14 bases between. The CDR3 coding sequence is TGTGCCAGCAGCGTGGGACGACAGTTAGATGGCTACACCTTC. Its protein product is CASSVGRQLDGYTF. Complete variable domain (other parts from reference TRBV9 and TRBJ1-2): DSGVTQTPKHLITATGQRVTLRCSPRSGDLSVYWYQQSLDQGLQFLIQYYNGEERAKGNILERFSAQQFPDLHSELNLSSLELGDSALYFCASSVGRQLDGYTFGSGTRLTVV.

This clonotype has a count of ten or more. This chain connects TRBV20-1 to TRBJ2-3; D call uncertain. The germline V gene encodes CDR1 DFQATT and CDR2 SNEGSKA (reference sequence). The CDR3 contains 12 residues. CDR3 sequence reads: CSATVSTDTQYF. CDR3 DNA sequence: TGCAGCGCAACAGTTAGCACAGATACGCAGTATTTT.

This clonotype has at least ten counts. The V call is TRBV7-2, the J call TRBJ1-5, with D perhaps matching TRBD1 (5 bases). Trimming shortened V by 0 bases and J by 7 bases, and 13 bases separated the two germline ends. The CDR3 has 15 residues. The germline V gene encodes CDR1 SGHTA and CDR2 FQGNSA. The CDR3 here is CASSLAFGGGQPQHF. Written as DNA, the CDR3 is TGTGCCAGCAGCTTAGCGTTTGGGGGAGGACAGCCCCAGCATTTT.

The chain links TRBV2 to TRBJ1-1; 7 nucleotides align to TRBD1. CDR1 is SNHLY and CDR2 is FYNNEI in the germline V gene. The CDR3 has 13 residues. Unmatched junction bases numbered 16, after V lost 10 bases and J lost 11 bases. The CDR3 nucleotides are TGTGCCACCATGACAGGGCGAATTGGTGGGGCTTTCTTT. Translated: CATMTGRIGGAFF.

The sample holds a few counts of this clonotype. The chain employs TRBV4-1 and TRBJ1-3; D is unclear. Germline V CDR1 and CDR2: MGHRA, YSYEKL. The V gene lost 2 bases and the J gene lost 0 bases, with 8 bases spanning the gap. This CDR3 comprises 15 residues. CDR3 sequence (DNA): TGCGCCAGCAGCCAATTTGGGCTCTCTGGAAACACCATATATTTT. Encoded protein: CASSQFGLSGNTIYF.

This clonotype appeared once. The chain employs TRBV4-1 and TRBJ2-3; 8 bases map to TRBD2. The germline V gene encodes CDR1 MGHRA and CDR2 YSYEKL. This CDR3 is 17 amino acids long. V lost 1 base to trimming and J lost 0 bases; unmatched junction nucleotides: 6. As DNA, the CDR3 is TGCGCCAGCAGCCAAGCCCGGGCTAGCGGGAGCACAGATACGCAGTATTTT. Translation gives CASSQARASGSTDTQYF.

CDR3 sequence reads: CASTPGRSWEDQETQYF. CDR3 DNA: TGTGCCAGCACCCCGGGACGGAGTTGGGAAGACCAAGAGACCCAGTACTTC. The genes are TRBV6-9 and TRBJ2-5; D possibly uses TRBD1 or TRBD2 (5 bases each). This CDR3 comprises 17 residues. Looked up from germline, CDR1 is MNHGY and CDR2 is SVAAGI. Trimming pared 7 bases from V and 0 bases from J, leaving 21 bases between.

This clonotype showed up just a few times. The gene calls are TRBV7-9 and TRBJ1-6; D is unresolved. V lost 2 bases and J lost 14, with 16 bases in between. Germline assignment: CDR1 SEHNR and CDR2 FQNEAQ (reference sequence). CDR3 size: 14 residues. CDR3 amino acids: CASSLMDEGKALHF. In DNA form, the CDR3 reads TGTGCCAGCAGCTTAATGGACGAAGGCAAGGCCCTCCACTTT.

This clonotype was counted between two and nine times. The chain recombines TRBV28 with TRBJ1-2; maybe TRBD1 (5 bases). V lost 7 bases and J lost 8, with 17 bases in between. This CDR3 spans 13 amino acids. Germline lookup yields CDR1 MDHEN and CDR2 SYDVKM. The CDR3 loop reads CASTPRGARGYTF. CDR3 DNA sequence: TGTGCCAGCACCCCTAGAGGGGCGAGGGGCTACACCTTC.

The rearrangement joins TRBV12-3 or TRBV12-4 to TRBJ1-2, with D perhaps matching TRBD1 (5 bases). V dropped 6 bases and J dropped 2 bases, with 13 bases sitting between them. This CDR3 has 14 amino acids. CDR3: CASSRGTLNYGYTF. As DNA, the CDR3 is TGTGCCAGCAGCCGGGGCACCCTAAACTATGGCTACACCTTC.

This chain links TRBV20-1 with TRBJ2-7; D is perhaps TRBD1 (6 bases). This CDR3 comprises 13 residues. Per the germline V gene, CDR1 is DFQATT and CDR2 is SNEGSKA (reference sequence). The ends were cut back, 4 bases at V and 5 bases at J, with 15 bases in the middle. The CDR3 protein is CSAIQGSPDEQYF. The CDR3 DNA sequence: TGCAGTGCTATACAGGGTTCCCCGGACGAGCAGTACTTC.

This clonotype was seen only a few times. This sequence joins TRBV28 and TRBJ1-4; no definite D call. Per germline, CDR1 MDHEN and CDR2 SYDVKM. Trimming shortened V by 6 bases and J by 0 bases, and 14 bases separated the two germline ends. The CDR3 loop spans 16 amino acids. As DNA, the CDR3 is TGTGCCAGCAGCGCCAGTGGGGAAGCAACTAATGAAAAACTGTTTTTT. It yields the protein CASSASGEATNEKLFF. Full variable domain (outside the CDR3, taken from reference TRBV28 and TRBJ1-4): DVKVTQSSRYLVKRTGEKVFLECVQDMDHENMFWYRQDPGLGLRLIYFSYDVKMKEKGDIPEGYSVSREKKERFSLILESASTNQTSMYLCASSASGEATNEKLFFGSGTQLSVL.

The rearrangement joins TRBV6-1 to TRBJ1-2; possibly TRBD1 for D (5 bases). Per germline, CDR1 MNHNS and CDR2 SASEGT. The CDR3 runs to 14 residues. V was trimmed by 0 bases and J by 4 bases, leaving 9 bases between them. CDR3 residues: CASSEAGVGYGYTF. The CDR3 DNA sequence: TGTGCCAGCAGTGAAGCAGGGGTAGGCTATGGCTACACCTTC.

The chain has TRBV7-7 and TRBJ2-6, with TRBD1 matching 7 bases. The CDR3 runs to 15 residues. Germline lookup yields CDR1 SSHAT and CDR2 FNYEAQ (reference sequence). In DNA, the CDR3 is TGTGCTACGACGGGACAGCTCTCTGGGGCCAACGTCCTGACTTTC. Its protein is CATTGQLSGANVLTF.

This clonotype was counted only a few times. The J gene is TRBJ2-2, the V gene TRBV7-2; the match to TRBD2 covers 11 bases. Per germline, CDR1 SGHTA and CDR2 FQGNSA. This CDR3 is built from 15 residues. The J segment lost 6 bases and the V segment lost 5 bases, leaving 5 bases of the junction unmatched. CDR3 sequence reads: CASSPLAGAAGELFF. CDR3 DNA: TGTGCCAGCAGCCCACTAGCGGGAGCCGCCGGGGAGCTGTTTTTT. The variable domain in full, with the rest retrieved from reference TRBV7-2 and TRBJ2-2, is GAGVSQSPSNKVTEKGKDVELRCDPISGHTALYWYRQSLGQGLEFLIYFQGNSAPDKSGLPSDRFSAERTGGSVSTLTIQRTQQEDSAVYLCASSPLAGAAGELFFGEGSRLTVL.